This TCR beta chain appears in the sequencing data of a study of blood T cell repertoires in COVID-19. The CDR3 is 17 residues long. Trimming cost V 1 base and J 4 bases, with 16 bases left between them. The germline V gene encodes CDR1 LGHNA and CDR2 YSLEER. Assay used: immunoSEQ multiplex PCR; TCRdb lists only in-frame clones, some missing. The sample consists of approximately 360,000 clones, around 87% of them appearing once. The chain uses TRBV4-3 and TRBJ2-2, with D maybe TRBD2 (6 bases). The sequence was obtained from a man in his late teens or twenties with active or convalescent COVID-19. Sequenced material: peripheral blood. This CDR3 is CASSQGSGVFRTGELFF. The CDR3 DNA reads as TGCGCCAGCAGCCAAGGGTCGGGAGTTTTTCGCACCGGGGAGCTGTTTTTT.